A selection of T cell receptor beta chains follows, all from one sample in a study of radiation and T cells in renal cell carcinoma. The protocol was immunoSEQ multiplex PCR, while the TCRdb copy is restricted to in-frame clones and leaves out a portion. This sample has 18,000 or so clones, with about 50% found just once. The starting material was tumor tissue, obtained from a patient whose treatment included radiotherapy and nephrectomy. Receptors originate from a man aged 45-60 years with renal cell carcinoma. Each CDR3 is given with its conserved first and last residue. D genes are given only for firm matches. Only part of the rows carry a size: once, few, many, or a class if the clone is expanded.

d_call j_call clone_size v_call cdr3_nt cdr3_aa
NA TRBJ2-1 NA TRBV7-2 TGTGCCAGCAGCCGGCTCGGGACTCCTAACAATGAGCAGTTCTTC CASSRLGTPNNEQFF
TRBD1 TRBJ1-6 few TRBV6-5 TGTGCCAGCAGTTATTCGACAGGGTCGAATTCACCCCTCCACTTT CASSYSTGSNSPLHF
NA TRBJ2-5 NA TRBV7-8 TGTGCCAGCAGCTTATTGCGAACGGAGACCCAGTACTTC CASSLLRTETQYF
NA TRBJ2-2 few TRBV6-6 TGTGCCAGCGGCTCTGGGAGCGTCGGGGAGCTGTTTTTT CASGSGSVGELFF
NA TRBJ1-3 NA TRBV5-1 TGCGCCAGCAGCTCGGCTTCCTTCGGGAGCTCTGGAAACACCATATATTTT CASSSASFGSSGNTIYF
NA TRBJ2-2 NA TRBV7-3 TGTGCCAGCAGCTTACAGGGGCCCAACACCGGGGAGCTGTTTTTT CASSLQGPNTGELFF
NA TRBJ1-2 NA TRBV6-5 TGTGCCAGCAGTAACGGCGGCCTTCCCTATGGCTACACCTTC CASSNGGLPYGYTF
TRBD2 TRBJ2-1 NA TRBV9 TGTGCCAGCAGCCCAAGTAGTCCCCAGACTAGCGGGAGGGCCCGGAGTAATGAGCAGTTCTTC CASSPSSPQTSGRARSNEQFF
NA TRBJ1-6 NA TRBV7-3 TGTGCCAGCAGCTTACAAGCTTATGGGGATTCACCCCTCCACTTT CASSLQAYGDSPLHF
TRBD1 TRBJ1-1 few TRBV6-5 TGTGCCAGCAGACTGACAGGGGAGGGGTCTGAAGCTTTCTTT CASRLTGEGSEAFF
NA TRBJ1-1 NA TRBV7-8 TGTGCCAGCAGCTCTACCGTCAGGGGGAACACTGAAGCTTTCTTT CASSSTVRGNTEAFF
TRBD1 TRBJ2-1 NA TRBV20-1 TGCAGGGGGACAGGGGGCAATGAGCAGTTCTTC CRGTGGNEQFF
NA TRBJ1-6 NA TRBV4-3 TGCGCCAGCAGCCAAGGCGAGCTTAATTCACCCCTCCACTTT CASSQGELNSPLHF
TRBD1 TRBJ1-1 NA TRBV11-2 TGTGCCAGCAGCTTAGAAGGGGGCAACACTGAAGCTTTCTTT CASSLEGGNTEAFF
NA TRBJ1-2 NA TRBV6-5 TGTGCCAGCAGTTACTATCGGGGTAACTATGGCTACACCTTC CASSYYRGNYGYTF
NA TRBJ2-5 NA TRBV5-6 TGTGCCAGCAGCTTAGGAGGCAGGACTGAGACCCAGTACTTC CASSLGGRTETQYF
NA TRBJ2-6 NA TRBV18 TGTGCCAGCTCACCCTCAAAAGGGACCCAGGGAGGGGCCAACGTCCTGACTTTC CASSPSKGTQGGANVLTF
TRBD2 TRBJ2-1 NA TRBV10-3 TGTGCCATCAGTGAGTCTGGTAGGACTAGCGGGCGTTACAATGAGCAGTTCTTC CAISESGRTSGRYNEQFF